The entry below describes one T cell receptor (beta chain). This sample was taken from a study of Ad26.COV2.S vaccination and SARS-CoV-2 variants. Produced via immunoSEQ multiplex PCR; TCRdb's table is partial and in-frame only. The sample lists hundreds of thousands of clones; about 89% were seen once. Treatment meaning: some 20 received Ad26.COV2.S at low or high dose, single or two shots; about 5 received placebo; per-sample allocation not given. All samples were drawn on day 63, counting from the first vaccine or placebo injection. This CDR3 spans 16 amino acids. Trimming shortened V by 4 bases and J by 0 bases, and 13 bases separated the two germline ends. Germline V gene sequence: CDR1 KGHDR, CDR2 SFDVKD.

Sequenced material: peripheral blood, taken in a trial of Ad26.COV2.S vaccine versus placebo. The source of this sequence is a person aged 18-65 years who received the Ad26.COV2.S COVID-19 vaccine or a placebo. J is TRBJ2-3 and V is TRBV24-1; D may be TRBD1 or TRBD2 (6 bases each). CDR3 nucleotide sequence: TGTGCCACCAGTGAGGGGGGACACTCTAGCACAGATACGCAGTATTTT. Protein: CATSEGGHSSTDTQYF.